Below are 2 T cell receptor beta chains sequenced from a single sample in a study of cytomegalovirus exposure and HLA in healthy donors. The PCR had 60 Vbeta and 13 Jbeta primers. Using immunoSEQ multiplex PCR, the repertoire was profiled, and TCRdb retains in-frame clones only, with some absent. The sample has about 130,000 clones; 80% are singletons. Sequenced: PBMCs. These receptors all come from a man aged 40-50 years in good health and CMV-seronegative.

This clone was detected only a few times. J is TRBJ1-1 and V is TRBV7-9; 9 nucleotides match TRBD1. Germline V gene data show CDR1 as SEHNR and CDR2 as FQNEAQ (reference sequence). This CDR3 has 15 residues. V gave up 4 bases and J gave up 4 bases; unmatched junction bases: 7. For the CDR3, the DNA is TGTGCCAGCAGCTCCCGGGACAGGGAGACCACTGAAGCTTTCTTT. Translated, it gives CASSSRDRETTEAFF.

The genes are TRBV7-9 and TRBJ2-2, with 8 positions matching TRBD1. Germline-derived CDR1 and CDR2 are SEHNR and FQNEAQ (reference sequence). CDR3 length equals 16 residues. With V trimmed by 2 bases and J by 2 bases, 4 bases remained unmatched. CDR3 DNA: TGTGCCAGCAGCTTACGCGGGACAGGAAACACCGGGGAGCTGTTTTTT. Amino acid sequence: CASSLRGTGNTGELFF.